The 20 T cell receptor beta chains in this list originate from one sample, sequenced in a study of response to subunit inactivated influenza vaccine (dated by TCRdb to the late 2010s). Libraries came from RT-PCR. Instrument used: Illumina HiSeq 2500. TCRdb reprocessed the public reads (quality trimming at Q25 with fastp, clone calling with MiXCR) and kept in-frame beta chains. Each entry merges the rows of one CDR3 protein and shows their most common DNA and genes. Recorded for this sample are about 540,000 distinct CDR3 sequences; 20% to 25% of them occurred a single time. The ten largest clones take up under 3.5% of the sample. Another study also made use of these data, one on T cells expressing NK-cell markers. From the second report: TCR beta cDNA libraries were made by 5'RACE template switching that added a universal primer site and unique molecular identifiers.

Sample: CD4+ T cells sorted from PBMCs, taken approximately 13 days after vaccination. The receptors were sampled from a man aged 45-60 years who received an inactivated influenza vaccine. Donor details come from another sample of the same person, matched by shared clones.

The chain carries TRBV15 and TRBJ2-7, with a tentative D call TRBD1 (6 bases). CDR3 length: 18 residues. Per germline, CDR1 LNHNV and CDR2 YYDKDF (reference sequence). With 1 base removed from V and 0 bases from J, the gap between germline ends came to 19 bases. The CDR3 DNA reads as TGTGCCACCAGCAGAGTCCCGAGGACAGACCGTATCTCCTACGAGCAGTACTTC. This translates into CATSRVPRTDRISYEQYF.

This clonotype was seen many times. The chain couples TRBV7-2 to TRBJ2-4; no firm D call. CDR3 length: 13 amino acids. V was cut by 1 base and J by 6 bases, with 7 bases left in between. The V gene's germline CDR1 is SGHTA and CDR2 FQGNSA. The CDR3, as DNA: TGTGCCAGCAGCTTAGACGGCGGAAACATTCAGTACTTC. It specifies CASSLDGGNIQYF. Using reference TRBV7-2 and TRBJ2-4 for the parts outside the CDR3, the full variable domain is GAGVSQSPSNKVTEKGKDVELRCDPISGHTALYWYRQSLGQGLEFLIYFQGNSAPDKSGLPSDRFSAERTGGSVSTLTIQRTQQEDSAVYLCASSLDGGNIQYFGAGTRLSVL.

This clonotype appeared a few times. The chain recombines TRBV7-9 with TRBJ1-6; no definite D call. This CDR3 spans 13 amino acids. V was cut by 4 bases and J by 14 bases, with 15 bases left in between. The germline gives CDR1 SEHNR, CDR2 FQNEAQ (reference sequence). The CDR3 coding sequence is TGTGCCAGCAGCTCGAGCTTGGGTGAGGCCCTCCACTTT. It translates to CASSSSLGEALHF.

This clonotype was seen at least ten times. The rearrangement links TRBV10-3 to TRBJ2-2, with 8 bases fitting TRBD1. CDR3 size: 15 residues. Per germline, CDR1 ENHRY and CDR2 SYGVKD. V lost 6 bases, J lost 0 bases, and 3 bases stayed unmatched. The CDR3 loop reads CAIRPGQANTGELFF. CDR3 sequence (DNA): TGTGCCATCAGACCGGGACAGGCGAACACCGGGGAGCTGTTTTTT.

J is TRBJ2-1 and V is TRBV5-6, with TRBD2 matching 15 bases. Trimming took 3 bases from V and 7 from J; bases not matched to a gene: 8. Germline CDR1 SGHDT, CDR2 YYEEEE. This CDR3 region has 17 residues. CDR3 sequence (DNA): TGTGCCAGCAGCTCTCAGGGACTAGCGGGAGGAGGAAATGAGCAGTTCTTC. Amino acids: CASSSQGLAGGGNEQFF.

This clonotype was counted ten times or more. The J gene is TRBJ2-6, the V gene TRBV27; D is unclear. Germline CDR1 reads MNHEY; CDR2 reads SMNVEV (reference sequence). The CDR3 has 16 residues. Trimming stripped 5 bases from V and 0 bases from J, with 11 bases between. CDR3 nucleotides: TGTGCCAGCAGTCCCCTAGAGTTCTCTGGGGCCAACGTCCTGACTTTC. Residues: CASSPLEFSGANVLTF.

The rearrangement uses TRBV5-1 and TRBJ1-1, with no clear D. V gave up 1 base and J gave up 2 bases, with 6 bases separating them. Germline loops: CDR1 SGHRS, CDR2 YFSETQ. The CDR3 extends over 13 amino acids. CDR3 in amino acids: CASSLMPNTEAFF. For the CDR3, the DNA is TGCGCCAGCAGCTTGATGCCTAACACTGAAGCTTTCTTT.

This clonotype turned up a few times. The gene calls are TRBV20-1 and TRBJ2-2; 8 bases fit TRBD2. V shed 6 bases and J 2 bases; nucleotides not matched to a gene: 8. Germline CDR1 is DFQATT and CDR2 is SNEGSKA (reference sequence). There are 15 residues in the CDR3. The chain's CDR3 is CSADGGDTNTGELFF. DNA for the CDR3: TGCAGTGCCGACGGGGGGGACACCAACACCGGGGAGCTGTTTTTT.

The chain joins TRBV3-1 to TRBJ1-1; 9 nucleotides align to TRBD1. Germline trimming cut 4 bases from V and 1 base from J; bases unmatched to any gene: 10. CDR3 size: 17 residues. Germline V gives CDR1 LGHDT, CDR2 YNNKEL (reference sequence). The DNA for the CDR3 is TGTGCCAGCAGCCCGGTCCCGGGACAGGGCCCGAACACTGAAGCTTTCTTT. Its translation is CASSPVPGQGPNTEAFF.

This clonotype was seen at least ten times. This chain connects TRBV5-1 to TRBJ2-4; 7 nucleotides align to TRBD1. The CDR3 has 15 amino acids. The germline V gene encodes CDR1 SGHRS and CDR2 YFSETQ. V trimming: 1 base; J trimming: 6 bases; junction bases outside the gene matches: 7. DNA for the CDR3: TGCGCCAGCAGCTTGCGACAGGGACAAGGAAACATTCAGTACTTC. Translating it yields CASSLRQGQGNIQYF.

The V gene is TRBV7-2, the J gene TRBJ2-1; D is unclear. V lost 5 bases and J 8 bases, leaving 16 bases between the germline ends. This CDR3 contains 14 residues. CDR1 is SGHTA and CDR2 is FQGNSA in the germline V gene. The CDR3 protein is CASSLRAHSDEQFF. Written as DNA, the CDR3 is TGTGCCAGCAGCCTACGGGCGCACAGCGATGAGCAGTTCTTC.

In this sample, this clonotype turned up many times. The chain has TRBV11-3 and TRBJ2-3; tentatively, D is TRBD2 (6 bases). The V end lost 4 bases, the J end lost 4 bases, and 15 bases lay between the germline ends. Germline V gene data show CDR1 as SGHNT and CDR2 as YENEEA. CDR3 length: 15 amino acids. CDR3 residues: CASSYYGSPADTQYF. The CDR3 DNA is TGTGCCAGCAGCTATTACGGGAGCCCCGCAGATACGCAGTATTTT.

The J gene is TRBJ2-2, the V gene TRBV12-3 or TRBV12-4, with 10 bases identical to TRBD2. The trim removed 7 bases at V and 7 bases at J, leaving 9 bases unmatched. The CDR3 contains 15 residues. CDR3 in DNA: TGTGCCAGCACCATGCTAGCGGGAGTTGTCGGGGAGCTGTTTTTT. Its translation is CASTMLAGVVGELFF.

The V call is TRBV20-1, the J call TRBJ2-1, with 8 positions matching TRBD2. The germline V gene has CDR1 DFQATT and CDR2 SNEGSKA (reference sequence). The V gene end was trimmed by 5 bases and the J gene end by 9 bases; junction bases not matched to a gene: 12. The CDR3 consists of 14 residues. Here the CDR3 reads CSAPRSGRRGEQFF. CDR3 coding DNA: TGCAGTGCTCCCAGGAGCGGGAGAAGGGGTGAGCAGTTCTTC.

This clonotype was seen a handful of times. This chain joins TRBV2 and TRBJ1-5; D unresolved. Germline CDR1 is SNHLY and CDR2 is FYNNEI. The CDR3 sequence is 15 residues long. V was cut by 4 bases and J by 1 base, with 11 bases left in between. CDR3 DNA sequence: TGTGCCAGCAGTGGAAAGGGCGGGAGCAATCAGCCCCAGCATTTT. It yields the protein CASSGKGGSNQPQHF.

J is TRBJ1-5 and V is TRBV15; 12 bases align to TRBD1. The germline V gene encodes CDR1 LNHNV and CDR2 YYDKDF (reference sequence). Trimming at V came to 0 bases and at J to 6 bases, leaving 3 bases not matched to a gene. CDR3 length: 16 residues. In DNA form, the CDR3 reads TGTGCCACCAGCAGAGATAGGGACAGGGGGCTTCAGCCCCAGCATTTT. Amino acids: CATSRDRDRGLQPQHF.

This rearrangement joins TRBV4-2 to TRBJ1-1; the D is unclear. This CDR3 has 18 residues. V shed 2 bases and J shed 1 base, with 20 bases lying between them. Germline-derived CDR1 and CDR2 are LGHNA and YNFKEQ. CDR3 protein: CASSQLPLLYKKNTEAFF. CDR3 DNA sequence: TGTGCCAGCAGCCAACTACCCCTTTTATACAAGAAGAACACTGAAGCTTTCTTT.

This clonotype is a singleton in its sample. The chain carries TRBV10-2 and TRBJ2-1; the match to TRBD2 covers 8 bases. V shed 7 bases, J shed 0 bases, and the junction held 5 bases outside the gene matches. Germline CDR1 reads WSHSY; CDR2 reads SAAADI. This CDR3 is built from 15 residues. CDR3 nucleotides: TGCGCCAGCACTGAAGCGGGAGTCTCCTACAATGAGCAGTTCTTC. Translated, it gives CASTEAGVSYNEQFF.

This clonotype was observed a handful of times. CDR3 bases: TGTGCCAGCAGACTCGATTCAGGGGTTAGCAATCAGCCCCAGCATTTT. Its translation: CASRLDSGVSNQPQHF. The chain is built from TRBV4-2 and TRBJ1-5, with D perhaps matching TRBD1 (6 bases). The CDR3 spans 16 residues. Germline lookup yields CDR1 LGHNA and CDR2 YNFKEQ. Trimming shortened V by 6 bases and J by 0 bases, and 15 bases separated the two germline ends.

This clonotype was counted a few times. This chain connects TRBV10-2 to TRBJ2-7; D ambiguous. CDR1 and CDR2 (germline): WSHSY, SAAADI. V shed 8 bases and J shed 5 bases, with 7 bases lying between them. This CDR3 is built from 10 residues. CDR3 sequence (DNA): TGCGCCAGCGCTCGGGACGAGCAGTACTTC. As protein: CASARDEQYF.